This entry features one T cell receptor (beta chain) sequence. Antigen specificity is unknown. Donors had nominal health at sampling but likely had unrecorded immune exposures. This sample was taken from a study of cytomegalovirus exposure and HLA in healthy donors. Study-level results: One later analysis reportedly identified an Asian-associated ancestry cluster that showed fewer N-insertions than the roughly 700-donor mean. Some segments of the V type, notably TRBV6-2 and TRBV6-3, were excluded as indistinguishable.

Vbeta (60) and Jbeta (13) primers were used in the PCR. Profiled with immunoSEQ multiplex PCR; TCRdb holds only in-frame clones, not every one. The sample yields roughly 180,000 clones, around 70% seen once. V lost 0 bases and J 4 bases, leaving 15 bases between the germline ends. Germline CDR1 is LGHNA and CDR2 is YSLEER. CDR3 length: 16 amino acids. The chain joins TRBV4-3 to TRBJ1-1; no clear D gene. The sequencing input was PBMCs. The source of this sequence is a male donor in good health and CMV-seronegative. CDR3 region: CASSQESNRGGTEAFF. The CDR3 nucleotides are TGCGCCAGCAGCCAAGAAAGCAATCGGGGTGGCACTGAAGCTTTCTTT.